Listed below are T cell receptor beta chains from one sample, sequenced in a study of T cell repertoires in cytomegalovirus infection. Using its own MiXCR run on the reads, TCRdb lists one record per CDR3 protein. The data contain roughly 130,000 distinct CDR3 sequences, under 30% of them singletons. What these receptors recognize is not known. Sample: PBMCs, sequenced either directly or after in vitro stimulation (not recorded which). Receptors were obtained from a human donor in good health (CMV status not recorded). Some clones in this sample may be carry-over from other donors' samples. Each CDR3 is given with its conserved first and last residue. A D gene is named only where the DNA matches it firmly. Part of the rows lack a size; the others show once, few, many or a class for expanded clones.

clone size: .; V gene: TRBV28; D gene: .; J gene: TRBJ2-5; CDR3 DNA: TGTGCCAGCAGTTTTTCGGGAGTGGAGACCCAGTACTTC; CDR3 protein: CASSFSGVETQYF
clone size: few; V gene: TRBV7-2; D gene: TRBD1; J gene: TRBJ2-2; CDR3 DNA: TGTGCCAGCAGCCCCAGGACAGGGTCCGGGGAGCTGTTTTTT; CDR3 protein: CASSPRTGSGELFF
clone size: .; V gene: TRBV12-3/TRBV12-4; D gene: .; J gene: TRBJ1-2; CDR3 DNA: TGTGTCAGCAATGGGGTAAATGGCTACACCTTC; CDR3 protein: CVSNGVNGYTF
clone size: .; V gene: TRBV11-3; D gene: .; J gene: TRBJ2-5; CDR3 DNA: TGTGCCAGCAGCTCAGCGGGTCCAGAGACCCAGTACTTC; CDR3 protein: CASSSAGPETQYF
clone size: .; V gene: TRBV27; D gene: .; J gene: TRBJ1-1; CDR3 DNA: TGTGCCAGCCCCAGCAGGCGGGGTCACACTGAAGCTTTCTTT; CDR3 protein: CASPSRRGHTEAFF
clone size: .; V gene: TRBV7-2; D gene: .; J gene: TRBJ1-3; CDR3 DNA: TGTGCCAGCAGCTTACGAACAGACTACTCTGGAAACACCATATATTTT; CDR3 protein: CASSLRTDYSGNTIYF
clone size: .; V gene: TRBV28; D gene: .; J gene: TRBJ2-2; CDR3 DNA: TGTGCCAGCAGTTTCCCAGGACTGAACACCGGGGAGCTGTTTTTT; CDR3 protein: CASSFPGLNTGELFF
clone size: few; V gene: TRBV5-4; D gene: .; J gene: TRBJ1-2; CDR3 DNA: TGTGCCAGCAGCCAGGTGGGGATCTCTGGCTACACCTTC; CDR3 protein: CASSQVGISGYTF
clone size: many; V gene: TRBV4-1; D gene: TRBD2; J gene: TRBJ2-1; CDR3 DNA: TGCGCCAGCAGCCAAGTAGGCTCCGGGACTAGCGGCGACAATGAGCAGTTCTTC; CDR3 protein: CASSQVGSGTSGDNEQFF
clone size: .; V gene: TRBV6-9; D gene: TRBD1; J gene: TRBJ2-7; CDR3 DNA: TGTGCCAGCAGCCCTTACCCCAGGACAGGGGGCAACTACGAGCAGTACTTC; CDR3 protein: CASSPYPRTGGNYEQYF
clone size: few; V gene: TRBV5-1; D gene: .; J gene: TRBJ1-3; CDR3 DNA: TGCGCCAGCAGCACCCAATCAGCAAACTCTGGAAACACCATATATTTT; CDR3 protein: CASSTQSANSGNTIYF
clone size: few; V gene: TRBV27; D gene: .; J gene: TRBJ2-1; CDR3 DNA: TGTGCCAGCCTGGGCTTCCTCTACAATGAGCAGTTCTTC; CDR3 protein: CASLGFLYNEQFF
clone size: few; V gene: TRBV20-1; D gene: .; J gene: TRBJ2-1; CDR3 DNA: TGCAGTGCAGCAGACCTTTCCGGGAGCTTGTACAATGAGCAGTTCTTC; CDR3 protein: CSAADLSGSLYNEQFF
clone size: many; V gene: TRBV12-3/TRBV12-4; D gene: TRBD1; J gene: TRBJ1-2; CDR3 DNA: TGTGCCAGCAGGGCCCTGACAGGGTTAGCCTATGGCTACACCTTC; CDR3 protein: CASRALTGLAYGYTF
clone size: .; V gene: TRBV29-1; D gene: .; J gene: TRBJ2-5; CDR3 DNA: TGCAGCGTTGAAGTGGAAGCCGGCGGGACCCAGTACTTC; CDR3 protein: CSVEVEAGGTQYF
clone size: many; V gene: TRBV6-2/TRBV6-3; D gene: .; J gene: TRBJ2-4; CDR3 DNA: TGTGCCAGCAGTTACGGTCTAGCCACGGACATTCAGTACTTC; CDR3 protein: CASSYGLATDIQYF
clone size: .; V gene: TRBV7-8; D gene: .; J gene: TRBJ1-5; CDR3 DNA: TGTGCCAGCAGCTTAGCCAGGGGAGTCAATCAGCCCCAGCATTTT; CDR3 protein: CASSLARGVNQPQHF
clone size: many; V gene: TRBV7-9; D gene: .; J gene: TRBJ1-6; CDR3 DNA: TGTGCCAGCAGCTTAGGGGGGGCGCCTAATTCACCCCTCCACTTT; CDR3 protein: CASSLGGAPNSPLHF
clone size: .; V gene: TRBV19; D gene: TRBD1; J gene: TRBJ1-2; CDR3 DNA: TGTGCCAGTAGTATAGAGACAGGGTATGGCTACACCTTC; CDR3 protein: CASSIETGYGYTF
clone size: few; V gene: TRBV7-6; D gene: TRBD2; J gene: TRBJ2-3; CDR3 DNA: TGTGCCAGCAGCCACGGACTAGCGGGAGTAGGCACAGATACGCAGTATTTT; CDR3 protein: CASSHGLAGVGTDTQYF
clone size: .; V gene: TRBV12-3/TRBV12-4; D gene: .; J gene: TRBJ2-3; CDR3 DNA: TGTGCCAGCAGTGCCCGGGATACGCAGTATTTT; CDR3 protein: CASSARDTQYF
clone size: .; V gene: TRBV6-2/TRBV6-3; D gene: TRBD1; J gene: TRBJ1-2; CDR3 DNA: TGTGCCAGCACTGACGGACAGGGCCCCACTAACTATGGCTACACCTTC; CDR3 protein: CASTDGQGPTNYGYTF